The T cell receptor (beta chain) under discussion was sequenced for a study of blood T cell repertoires in COVID-19. In the study's own analysis: How many nucleated cells were present was estimated from reference gene primer amplification. The assay was immunoSEQ multiplex PCR, and TCRdb's table has in-frame clones only and misses some. V, J and clone size were drawn from that table, and D and trimming were deduced from the DNA. The top ten clones hold about 5% of a sample with under 100,000 clones, around 90% of them seen once. V gave up 0 bases and J gave up 7 bases, with 12 bases separating them. The CDR3 runs to 14 residues. The germline V gene has CDR1 SEHNR and CDR2 FQNEAQ (reference sequence).

The rearrangement joins TRBV7-9 to TRBJ1-2; TRBD1 is a possible D gene (6 bases). This TCR was recovered from a man in his forties with acute or convalescent COVID-19. Sequencing was performed on peripheral blood. CDR3 bases: TGTGCCAGCAGCTTAGCAGGTCAAGGGGGTGGCTACACCTTC. It is translated as CASSLAGQGGGYTF. The complete variable domain, with remaining parts taken from reference TRBV7-9 and TRBJ1-2, reads DTGVSQNPRHKITKRGQNVTFRCDPISEHNRLYWYRQTLGQGPEFLTYFQNEAQLEKSRLLSDRFSAERPKGSFSTLEIQRTEQGDSAMYLCASSLAGQGGGYTFGSGTRLTVV.